The entry below describes one T cell receptor beta chain. Germline CDR1 reads SQVTM; CDR2 reads ANQGSEA. There are 14 residues in the CDR3. V was pared by 6 bases and J by 4 bases, with 16 bases between. The source of the sample is a study of blood T cell repertoires in COVID-19. In the study overall: In each case, the material was cDNA or gDNA derived from T cells, B-cell-depleted T cells, or PBMCs.

Adults between roughly 18 and 100 years of age took part from 20 to 25 US areas. Profiling relied on immunoSEQ multiplex PCR, and the TCRdb table lists in-frame clones only, not all of them. The table shows around 280,000 clones, with roughly 90% occurring only once. Sequenced sample: PBMCs or T cells enriched from blood (not recorded which). This rearrangement joins TRBV29-1 to TRBJ1-5; no definite D call. The sequence was collected from a woman under 30 with acute COVID-19. Written as DNA, the CDR3 is TGCAGCGTAAGGCTCCCGGGAGCAAATCAGCCCCAGCATTTT. Its translation is CSVRLPGANQPQHF.